This T cell receptor beta chain was obtained from a study of cytomegalovirus exposure and HLA in healthy donors. Findings and caveats of the study: Productive rates of about 90% or about 30% were seen for most TCR beta V segments in an earlier analysis.

The CDR3 is 15 amino acids. The germline CDR1 and CDR2 sequences are SEHNR and FQNEAQ (reference sequence). Trimming pared 5 bases from V and 0 bases from J, leaving 13 bases between. A note on this clone: What it recognizes is unknown.

The PCR was carried out with 60 Vbeta primers and 13 Jbeta primers. Clones were sequenced by immunoSEQ multiplex PCR, and TCRdb holds only the in-frame ones, with some missing. Among 150,000 to 200,000 clones, 75% were seen once, and the ten largest hold almost 3%. Sequencing was performed on PBMCs. This clonotype was sampled from a woman in her forties or fifties in good health and CMV-seropositive. This chain links TRBV7-9 with TRBJ1-2; D gene ambiguous. This CDR3 reads CASSPARKANYGYTF. The CDR3 DNA follows: TGTGCCAGCAGCCCAGCCAGGAAAGCTAACTATGGCTACACCTTC.